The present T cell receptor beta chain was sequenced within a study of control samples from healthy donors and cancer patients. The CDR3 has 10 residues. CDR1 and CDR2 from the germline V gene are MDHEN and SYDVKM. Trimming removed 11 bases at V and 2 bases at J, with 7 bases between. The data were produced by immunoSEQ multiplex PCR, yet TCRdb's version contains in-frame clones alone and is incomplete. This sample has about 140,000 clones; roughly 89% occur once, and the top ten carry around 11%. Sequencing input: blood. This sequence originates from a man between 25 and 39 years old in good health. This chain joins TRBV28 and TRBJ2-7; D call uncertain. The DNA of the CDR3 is TGTGCCCCCGCCACCTACGAGCAGTACTTC. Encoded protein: CAPATYEQYF.